This record covers a single TCR beta chain. The source of the sample is a study of PD-1 blockade in mismatch repair-deficient tumors. All patients were mismatch repair deficient, assessed by either PCR or immunohistochemistry. This CDR3 region has 14 residues. V was shortened by 5 bases and J by 3 bases, with 12 bases between the two germline ends. Germline V gene lookup returns CDR1 SGHAT and CDR2 FQNNGV. Sequencing was performed with immunoSEQ multiplex PCR; in TCRdb, only in-frame clones are kept and a portion is missing. Of tens of thousands of clones in the sample, approximately 84% were seen once.

The sample here was peripheral blood, taken 12 weeks after starting pembrolizumab. J is TRBJ2-3 and V is TRBV11-2; D is possibly TRBD2 (5 bases). The receptor was isolated from an adult with mismatch repair-deficient cancer. CDR3 sequence reads: CASSARTSTDTQYF. The CDR3 nucleotides are TGTGCCAGCAGCGCGAGGACTTCGACAGATACGCAGTATTTT.